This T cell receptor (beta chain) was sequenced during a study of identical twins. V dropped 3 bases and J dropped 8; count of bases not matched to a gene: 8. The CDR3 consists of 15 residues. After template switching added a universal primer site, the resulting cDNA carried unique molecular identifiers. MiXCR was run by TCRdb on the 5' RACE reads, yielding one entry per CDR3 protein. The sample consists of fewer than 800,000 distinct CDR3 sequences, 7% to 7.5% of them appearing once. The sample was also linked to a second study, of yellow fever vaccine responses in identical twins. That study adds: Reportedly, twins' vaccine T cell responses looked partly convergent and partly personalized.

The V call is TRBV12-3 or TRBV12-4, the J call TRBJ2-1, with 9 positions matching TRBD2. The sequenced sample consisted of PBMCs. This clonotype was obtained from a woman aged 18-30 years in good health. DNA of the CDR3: TGTGCCAGCAGTTTCGGGGGTAGCGGGAGCGATGAGCAGTTCTTC. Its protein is CASSFGGSGSDEQFF.